One and the same sample provided the 6 T cell receptor beta chains below, sequenced in a study of tumor and adjacent non-tumor tissue in lung cancer (dated 2018 in TCRdb). The library was prepared using multiplex PCR. This sample was sequenced with an Illumina HiSeq 2500. Following protocols modified from ARM-PCR, the researchers constructed TCRbeta libraries through three rounds of nested PCR with primers (Table S4). TCRdb applied fastp at Q25 and MiXCR to the public reads, then kept only in-frame beta chains. Identical CDR3 proteins give one entry, which carries the most common genes and DNA. Counted in this sample were around 60,000 distinct CDR3 sequences; 61% of them appeared once. The biggest ten clones account for around 33% of the sample. RNA was extracted from bulk unsorted tissue and checked for quality with a NanoDrop ND-1000 and an Agilent 2100. For the normal lung samples, distant non-tumor tissue was collected more than 3 cm away from the tumor edge.

The sample comprised distant non-tumor lung tissue. The receptors here all came from a man aged 70 or older with non-small cell lung cancer.

This clonotype was seen a handful of times. This chain uses TRBV7-8 with TRBJ2-3; no reliable D call. This CDR3 region has 15 residues. V lost 2 bases, J lost 4 bases, and 13 bases lay in between. Germline CDR1 is SGHVS and CDR2 is FQNEAQ. In nucleotides, the CDR3 is TGTGCCAGCAGCTTAAGAGAAACAAGGGCAGATACGCAGTATTTT. Translated: CASSLRETRADTQYF.

This clonotype was counted a single time. The chain recombines TRBV5-1 with TRBJ2-3; D possibly corresponds to TRBD1 (5 bases). The J call may be mistaken, given a closer DNA end match to TRBJ1-5. This CDR3 has 15 amino acids. The germline gives CDR1 SGHRS, CDR2 YFSETQ. CDR3 in amino acids: CASSVDTTSTDTQHF. The CDR3 bases are TGCGCCAGCAGCGTGGACACAACTAGCACAGATACGCAGCATTTT.

The rearrangement joins TRBV29-1 to TRBJ2-1; 8 nucleotides match TRBD2. This CDR3 spans 14 amino acids. Germline CDR1 SQVTM, CDR2 ANQGSEA. Unmatched junction bases numbered 8, after V lost 3 bases and J lost 7 bases. CDR3 sequence reads: CSVEAGGLGNEQFF. CDR3 nucleotides: TGCAGCGTTGAGGCGGGGGGACTTGGGAATGAGCAGTTCTTC.

This clonotype was detected only a few times. The chain is built from TRBV11-2 and TRBJ1-1, with 12 positions matching TRBD1. Trimming at V came to 2 bases and at J to 3 bases, leaving 7 bases not matched to a gene. Germline V gene lookup returns CDR1 SGHAT and CDR2 FQNNGV. The CDR3 runs to 17 residues. In DNA form, the CDR3 reads TGTGCCAGCAGCTTAATCTGGGACAGGGGGCAGTACACTGAAGCTTTCTTT. Amino acid sequence: CASSLIWDRGQYTEAFF.

The V call is TRBV10-1, the J call TRBJ2-3; possibly TRBD2 for D (5 bases). This CDR3 contains 12 residues. V gave up 7 bases and J gave up 8 bases, with 13 bases separating them. The germline V gene has CDR1 WNHNN and CDR2 SYGVQD (reference sequence). CDR3: CASNITSGTQYF. The CDR3 bases are TGCGCCAGCAATATAACTAGTGGTACGCAGTATTTT.

This clonotype has a single count. Just one base apart from a much larger clone, this may be a read error. In DNA form, the CDR3 reads TGTACCAGCAGTCGATCCGGGGGCGAGCAGTACTTC. It translates to CTSSRSGGEQYF. The chain is built from TRBV28 and TRBJ2-7, with D perhaps TRBD2 (6 bases). Germline CDR1 and CDR2: MDHEN and SYDVKM. This CDR3 comprises 12 residues.